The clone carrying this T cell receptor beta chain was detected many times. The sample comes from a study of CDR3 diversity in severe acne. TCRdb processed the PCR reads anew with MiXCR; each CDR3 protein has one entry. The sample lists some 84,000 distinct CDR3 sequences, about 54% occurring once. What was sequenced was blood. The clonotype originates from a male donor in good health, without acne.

Here the CDR3 DNA reads TGTGCCAGCGGCCAAGGAGGAGATTCACCCCTCCACTTT. Its translation: CASGQGGDSPLHF. J is TRBJ1-6 and V is TRBV11-2; D call uncertain. V shed 8 bases and J shed 8 bases, with 13 bases lying between them. Germline V lookup: CDR1 SGHAT, CDR2 FQNNGV. There are 13 residues in the CDR3.